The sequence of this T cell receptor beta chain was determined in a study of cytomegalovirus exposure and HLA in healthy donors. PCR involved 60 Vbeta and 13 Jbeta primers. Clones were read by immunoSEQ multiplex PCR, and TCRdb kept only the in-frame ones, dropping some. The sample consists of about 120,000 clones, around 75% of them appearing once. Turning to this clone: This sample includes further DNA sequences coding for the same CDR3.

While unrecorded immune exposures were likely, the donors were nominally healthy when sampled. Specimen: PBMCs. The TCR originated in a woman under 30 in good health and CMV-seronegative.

The CDR3 loop reads CASSAGQGRSPLHF. CDR3 coding DNA: TGTGCCAGCAGCGCCGGACAGGGTCGCTCACCCCTCCACTTT. V and J are TRBV9 and TRBJ1-6; TRBD1 matches 8 bases. Germline assignment: CDR1 SGDLS and CDR2 YYNGEE. CDR3 length equals 14 residues. Trimming removed 3 bases from V and 10 bases from J; junction bases left unmatched: 6.